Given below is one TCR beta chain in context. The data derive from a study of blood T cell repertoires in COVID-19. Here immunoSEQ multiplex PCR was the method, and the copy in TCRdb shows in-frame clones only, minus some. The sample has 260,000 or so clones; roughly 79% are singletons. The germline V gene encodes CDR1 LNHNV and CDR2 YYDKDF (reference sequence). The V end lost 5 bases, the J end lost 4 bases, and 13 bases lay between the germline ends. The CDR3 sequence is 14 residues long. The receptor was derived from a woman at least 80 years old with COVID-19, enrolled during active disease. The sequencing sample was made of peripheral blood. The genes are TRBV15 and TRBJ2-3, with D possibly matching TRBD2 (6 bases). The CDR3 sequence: CATSAGGSPDTQYF. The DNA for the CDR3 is TGTGCCACCAGCGCCGGGGGTTCGCCAGATACGCAGTATTTT.